This TCR beta chain is drawn from a study of shared clonotypes between healthy human individuals. The deep-level immunoSEQ assay was used. In the original analysis: ImmunoSEQ yielded junction-only sequences lacking quality scores, so filtering differed. Sequenced by immunoSEQ multiplex PCR; TCRdb stores in-frame clones only, minus some. For V, J and clone size, that table is used; D and trimming come from the DNA. The profile shows some 1.1 million clones, roughly 77% of them singletons. This clone was seen just once. The CDR3 consists of 14 residues. Trimming removed 5 bases from V and 0 bases from J, with 10 bases in between. The germline V gene has CDR1 LGHNA and CDR2 YNFKEQ.

The chain couples TRBV4-2 to TRBJ2-5; D is uncertain. The source is a young man in good health. Some clones in this sample may be carry-over from other donors' samples. The sequencing sample was made of memory CD4+ T cells from PBMCs. Regarding subset: CD45RA-negative fraction. CDR3 in DNA: TGTGCCAGCAGCATATTCGGTTACCAAGAGACCCAGTACTTC. Translated: CASSIFGYQETQYF.